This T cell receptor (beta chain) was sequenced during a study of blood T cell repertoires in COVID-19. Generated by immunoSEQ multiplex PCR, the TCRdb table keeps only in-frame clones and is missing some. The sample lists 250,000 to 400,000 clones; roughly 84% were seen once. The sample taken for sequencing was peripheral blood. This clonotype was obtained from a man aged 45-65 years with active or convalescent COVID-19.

CDR3 protein: CASRPRLKPTDTQYF. CDR3 bases: TGTGCCAGTAGGCCTCGACTGAAGCCTACAGATACGCAGTATTTT. V gene TRBV19 combines with J gene TRBJ2-3; D unclear. Germline values: CDR1 LNHDA, CDR2 SQIVND (reference sequence). CDR3 length: 15 residues. V was pared by 6 bases and J by 3 bases, with 16 bases between.